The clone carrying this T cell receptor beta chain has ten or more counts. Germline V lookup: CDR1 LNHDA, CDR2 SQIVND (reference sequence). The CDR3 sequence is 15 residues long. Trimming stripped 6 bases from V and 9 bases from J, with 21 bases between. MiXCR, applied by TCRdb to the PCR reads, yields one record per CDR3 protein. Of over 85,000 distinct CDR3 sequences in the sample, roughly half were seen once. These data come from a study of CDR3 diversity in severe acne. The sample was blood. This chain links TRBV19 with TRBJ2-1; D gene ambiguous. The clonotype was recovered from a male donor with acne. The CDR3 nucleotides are TGTGCCAGTAGCAACGTCGCTGTCTTTGGTTGTGAGCAGTTCTTC. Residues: CASSNVAVFGCEQFF.